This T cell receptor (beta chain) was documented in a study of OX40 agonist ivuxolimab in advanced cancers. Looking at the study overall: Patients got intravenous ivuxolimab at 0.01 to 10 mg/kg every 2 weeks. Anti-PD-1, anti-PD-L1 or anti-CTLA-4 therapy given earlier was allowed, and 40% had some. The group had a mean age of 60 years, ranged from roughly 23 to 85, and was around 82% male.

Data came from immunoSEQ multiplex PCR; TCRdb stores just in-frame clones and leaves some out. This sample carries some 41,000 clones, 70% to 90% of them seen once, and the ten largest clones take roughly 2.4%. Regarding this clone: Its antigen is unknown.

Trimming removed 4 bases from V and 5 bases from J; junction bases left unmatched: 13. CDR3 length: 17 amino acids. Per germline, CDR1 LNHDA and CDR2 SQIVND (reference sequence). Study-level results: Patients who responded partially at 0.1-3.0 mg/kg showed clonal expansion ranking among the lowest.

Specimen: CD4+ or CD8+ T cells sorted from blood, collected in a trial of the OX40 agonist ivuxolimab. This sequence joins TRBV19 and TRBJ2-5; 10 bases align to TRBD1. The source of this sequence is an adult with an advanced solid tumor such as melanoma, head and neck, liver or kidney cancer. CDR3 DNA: TGTGCCAGTAGTAACCGCCAGGACAGGGGGTTAGTCGAGACCCAGTACTTC. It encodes CASSNRQDRGLVETQYF. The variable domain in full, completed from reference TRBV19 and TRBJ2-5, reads DGGITQSPKYLFRKEGQNVTLSCEQNLNHDAMYWYRQDPGQGLRLIYYSQIVNDFQKGDIAEGYSVSREKKESFPLTVTSAQKNPTAFYLCASSNRQDRGLVETQYFGPGTRLLVL.